This TCR beta chain was obtained from a study of T cells in Graves' hyperthyroidism and ophthalmopathy. Study background: At the time of initial diagnosis and before any treatment, peripheral blood was collected.

Researchers took RNA transcripts and amplified the TCR beta CDR3 regions from them. TCR CDR3 regions were first amplified by RT-PCR with HTBI primers. Each CDR3 protein gets one entry after TCRdb re-called the multiplex PCR reads with MiXCR. The sample records around 390,000 distinct CDR3 sequences, approximately 14% being singletons. Points from the study as a whole: Most clonotypes that expanded in the thyroid above 0.001 also showed up in blood.

V was pared by 4 bases and J by 4 bases, with 12 bases of the junction left unmatched. This CDR3 has 17 amino acids. The germline V gene has CDR1 KGHSY and CDR2 FQNENV. Concerning this clonotype: Antigen unknown.

The study included ophthalmopathy patients with Clinical Activity Score at least 3, NOSPECS grade at least 4 and duration under 3 months. Diagnostic decisions used clinical symptoms, serum thyroxine and TRAb, thyroid ultrasound and orbital computed tomography. Sequenced input: blood. The rearrangement joins TRBV16 to TRBJ2-7; 11 positions match TRBD1. The sequence was collected from a woman aged 30 to 39 with Graves' ophthalmopathy. This CDR3 reads CASSRANHGQGAYEQYF. In nucleotides, the CDR3 is TGTGCCAGCAGCCGAGCAAACCACGGACAGGGGGCGTACGAGCAGTACTTC.